These T cell receptor beta chains were read from a single sample in a study of cytomegalovirus exposure and HLA in healthy donors. Measured with immunoSEQ multiplex PCR; TCRdb has only the in-frame clones, and not every one. The sample shows 150,000 to 200,000 clones, roughly 85% of them seen only once. Sequencing was carried out using PBMCs. Receptors originate from a man aged 35-49 years in good health and CMV-seropositive. CDR3s include the opening cysteine and the closing phenylalanine or tryptophan. A D gene is named only where the DNA matches it firmly. A row's size may be missing; if present it is once, few, many or a size class.

V	D	size	J	DNA	CDR3
TRBV2	TRBD1	NA	TRBJ2-7	TGTGCCAGCAGTGCCTGGGACAGACCGTACGAGCAGTACTTC	CASSAWDRPYEQYF
TRBV5-4	TRBD2	NA	TRBJ2-1	TGTGCCAGCAGCCCCAGGACGTACCGGGACTACTTCTCCTACAATGAGCAGTTCTTC	CASSPRTYRDYFSYNEQFF
TRBV9	NA	NA	TRBJ2-1	TGTGCCAGCAGCGTAGGACCCTCTAGCGCAGCCTACAATGAGCAGTTCTTC	CASSVGPSSAAYNEQFF
TRBV14	NA	few	TRBJ2-2	TGTGCCAGCAGCCAAGATGCCCTACTAGGTTACACCGGGGAGCTGTTTTTT	CASSQDALLGYTGELFF
TRBV30	TRBD1	NA	TRBJ1-5	TGTGCCTGGGCGTCCCGGCAGGGGGACCAGCCCCAGCATTTT	CAWASRQGDQPQHF
TRBV30	TRBD1	NA	TRBJ2-1	TGTGCCTGGAGTGGGACAGGGACGTTCTTC	CAWSGTGTFF
TRBV14	NA	NA	TRBJ1-2	TGTGCCAGCAGCCAACCGGGACTAGGACATGGCTACACCTTC	CASSQPGLGHGYTF
TRBV6-6	TRBD1	NA	TRBJ2-2	TGTGCCAGCAGTTATCCGGACAGGGGTGCCGGGGAGCTGTTTTTT	CASSYPDRGAGELFF
TRBV14	NA	NA	TRBJ1-2	TGTGCCAGCAGCCAAGTGCGGCAGAGCTACACCTTC	CASSQVRQSYTF
TRBV7-9	NA	NA	TRBJ1-1	TGTGCCAGCAGCTCGTGGAGCACTGAAGCTTTCTTT	CASSSWSTEAFF
TRBV9	TRBD2	NA	TRBJ2-5	TGTGCCAGCAGCCGGGGACTAGCGGGAGCGGAGGAGACCCAGTACTTC	CASSRGLAGAEETQYF
TRBV4-2	NA	NA	TRBJ2-6	TGTGCCAGCAGCCAAGACAACTCTGGGGCCAACGTCCTGACTTTC	CASSQDNSGANVLTF
TRBV28	TRBD2	NA	TRBJ2-1	TGTGCCAGCTTCGGGGCGGGGGTTTCCTACAATGAGCAGTTCTTC	CASFGAGVSYNEQFF
TRBV6-5	NA	NA	TRBJ2-4	TGTGCCAGCAGTTATACGGTTGGGGCGGCCAAAAACATTCAGTACTTC	CASSYTVGAAKNIQYF
TRBV2	TRBD1	NA	TRBJ1-1	TGTGCCAGCAGTGAAAAGGGGACAGCGCGTGGGGCTTTCTTT	CASSEKGTARGAFF
TRBV5-8	NA	NA	TRBJ2-5	TGTGCCAGCAGCTTAGGGGAAGAGACCCAGTACTTC	CASSLGEETQYF
TRBV2	NA	NA	TRBJ2-7	TGTGCCAGCAGTGGTATCAGGAACGAGCAGTACTTC	CASSGIRNEQYF
TRBV5-8	NA	NA	TRBJ2-7	TGTGCCAGCAGCTTGGAACTGTTCCGTATTTACGAGCAGTACTTC	CASSLELFRIYEQYF
TRBV7-2	NA	NA	TRBJ1-1	TGTGCCAGCAGCCCAGCGGGCGGGGGGTACACTGAAGCTTTCTTT	CASSPAGGGYTEAFF
TRBV18	NA	NA	TRBJ2-3	TGTGCCAGCTCACCCTCTTGGCGGGAAAGCACAGATACGCAGTATTTT	CASSPSWRESTDTQYF
TRBV7-3	NA	NA	TRBJ2-2	TGTGCCAGCAGCTCACAGGGAACCACCGGGGAGCTGTTTTTT	CASSSQGTTGELFF
TRBV7-7	NA	NA	TRBJ2-3	TGTGCTAGCAGCTTGAACTTTATCACAGATACGCAGTATTTT	CASSLNFITDTQYF
TRBV5-1	NA	NA	TRBJ2-4	TGCGCCAGCAGCTCTATCCAGGGGTTAGAGAACATTCAGTACTTC	CASSSIQGLENIQYF
TRBV7-3	TRBD2	NA	TRBJ2-1	TGTGCCAGCAGCAAAACTAGCGGGAGAGTCAATGAGCAGTTCTTC	CASSKTSGRVNEQFF
TRBV28	NA	NA	TRBJ1-4	TGTGCCAGCAGATGGGGGCCGAATGAAAAACTGTTTTTT	CASRWGPNEKLFF
TRBV6-6	TRBD1	NA	TRBJ1-4	TGTGCCAGCAGTTACGGGACAGGGGGCCCCGAAAAACTGTTTTTT	CASSYGTGGPEKLFF
TRBV5-1	NA	NA	TRBJ1-1	TGCGCCAGCAGCTTGAACAGGGTGAGAGGGAACACTGAAGCTTTCTTT	CASSLNRVRGNTEAFF
TRBV9	TRBD1	NA	TRBJ1-2	TGTGCCAGCAGCTCCCCCCCCGGGACAGCGGGCTACACCTTC	CASSSPPGTAGYTF
TRBV19	NA	NA	TRBJ1-5	TGTGCCAGTAGTCCGGGACTCCATCAGCCCCAGCATTTT	CASSPGLHQPQHF
TRBV11-3	TRBD1	once	TRBJ2-5	TGTGCCAGCAGCGGCCGGGACAGGGGCAGGGAGACCCAGTACTTC	CASSGRDRGRETQYF
TRBV30	NA	NA	TRBJ2-7	TGTGCCTGCGGGGTTCTCTACGAGCAGTACTTC	CACGVLYEQYF
TRBV29-1	TRBD2	few	TRBJ2-1	TGCAGCGTTGAGGCTAGCGGGAGCTATGAGCAGTTCTTC	CSVEASGSYEQFF
TRBV6-1	TRBD2	NA	TRBJ2-3	TGTGCCAGCAGTGAATGGCGGGAGCTCACAGATACGCAGTATTTT	CASSEWRELTDTQYF
TRBV5-8	NA	NA	TRBJ2-7	TGTGCCAGCAGCTTGTTTCGATCGGGATCCTACGAGCAGTACTTC	CASSLFRSGSYEQYF
TRBV28	TRBD1	NA	TRBJ2-4	TGTGCCAGCAGCCCGGCAGGGGGAGCCAAAAACAGTCAGTACTTC	CASSPAGGAKNSQYF
TRBV13	TRBD2	NA	TRBJ2-7	TGTGCCAGCAGCCTGGGGGTAGCGGGAGGGGGCTACGAGCAGTACTTC	CASSLGVAGGGYEQYF
TRBV5-1	TRBD1	NA	TRBJ2-3	TGCGCCAGCAGCTTTACAGGGGGCAGCGCAGATACGCAGTATTTT	CASSFTGGSADTQYF
TRBV5-3	TRBD1	once	TRBJ1-5	TGTGCCAGAAGCCGGGGACAGAAGGTTGATCAGCCCCAGCATTTT	CARSRGQKVDQPQHF
TRBV19	TRBD2	NA	TRBJ2-3	TGTGCCAGTAGAGCGACTAGCGGGGACACAGATACGCAGTATTTT	CASRATSGDTDTQYF
TRBV28	NA	NA	TRBJ1-1	TGTGCCAGCACCACCCTGGGCTGGCAGCTCACACTCGACACTGAAGCTTTCTTT	CASTTLGWQLTLDTEAFF
TRBV15	NA	NA	TRBJ2-5	TGTGCCACCAGCAGAGATAGGAGCTTCCAAGAGACCCAGTACTTC	CATSRDRSFQETQYF
TRBV19	NA	NA	TRBJ1-5	TGTGCCAGTAGTATCCAGGGTGCGGGCAATCAGCCCCAGCATTTT	CASSIQGAGNQPQHF
TRBV5-4	NA	NA	TRBJ2-3	TGTGCCAGCAGCCAACAGGGCCCCACAGATACGCAGTATTTT	CASSQQGPTDTQYF
TRBV27	NA	NA	TRBJ1-3	TGTGCCAGCAGTCCCACAGGGTCTGGAAACACCATATATTTT	CASSPTGSGNTIYF
TRBV5-1	TRBD2	NA	TRBJ2-1	TGCGCCAGCAGCTCTAGCGGGAGGGCTGACAATGAGCAGTTCTTC	CASSSSGRADNEQFF